These 32 T cell receptor beta chains originate from one sample sequenced in a study of blood T cell repertoires in COVID-19. Sequenced by immunoSEQ multiplex PCR; TCRdb stores in-frame clones only, minus some. The table includes tens of thousands of clones, 85% to 90% detected once. The sequenced material came from peripheral blood. Receptors were obtained from a man over 45 with active COVID-19.

The V and J genes are TRBV7-2 and TRBJ1-1; possibly TRBD1 for D (5 bases). In germline, CDR1 is SGHTA, CDR2 FQGNSA. The length of the CDR3 is 13 residues. Trimming removed 5 bases from V and 6 bases from J, with 13 bases in between. This CDR3 reads CASSRGRRAEAFF. The CDR3 DNA sequence: TGTGCCAGCAGCCGGGGGAGGCGGGCTGAAGCTTTCTTT.

The chain couples TRBV4-3 to TRBJ1-2; maybe TRBD1 (5 bases). Trimming took 1 base from V and 2 from J, leaving 8 bases between them. CDR3 length: 14 residues. Germline assignment: CDR1 LGHNA and CDR2 YSLEER. CDR3: CASSQGQKNYGYTF. CDR3 DNA: TGCGCCAGCAGCCAAGGACAGAAAAACTATGGCTACACCTTC.

The rearrangement links TRBV7-6 to TRBJ2-7; possibly TRBD2 for D (7 bases). CDR3 size: 15 residues. Germline CDR1 is SGHVS and CDR2 is FNYEAQ. With 3 bases removed from V and 6 bases from J, the gap between germline ends came to 18 bases. The CDR3 coding sequence is TGTGCCAGCAGCTTTTTGGATCGGGGGGCCGGCGAGCAGTACTTC. Protein sequence: CASSFLDRGAGEQYF.

The chain uses TRBV7-9 and TRBJ1-4; 9 bases fit TRBD1. CDR1 is SEHNR, CDR2 FQNEAQ, per germline (reference sequence). V gave up 5 bases and J gave up 7 bases; unmatched junction bases: 5. CDR3 length: 14 residues. This CDR3 is CASSGRDRAEKLFF. The CDR3 DNA is TGTGCCAGCAGCGGAAGGGACAGGGCTGAAAAACTGTTTTTT.

This chain links TRBV20-1 with TRBJ1-1; no clear D. The CDR3 contains 11 residues. Germline V gene sequence: CDR1 DFQATT, CDR2 SNEGSKA (reference sequence). V lost 6 bases and J 5 bases, leaving 10 bases between the germline ends. The CDR3 spells CSASTRTEAFF. The CDR3 DNA reads as TGCAGTGCCTCGACCAGGACTGAAGCTTTCTTT.

The rearrangement uses TRBV6-5 and TRBJ2-3; TRBD2 agrees at 7 bases. With 7 bases clipped from V and 2 bases from J, the junction kept 3 bases outside the gene matches. This CDR3 contains 13 residues. The germline V gene encodes CDR1 MNHEY and CDR2 SVGAGI. CDR3 in DNA: TGTGCCAGCATGGGGACTAACACAGATACGCAGTATTTT. Its translation is CASMGTNTDTQYF.

The rearrangement uses TRBV2 and TRBJ2-7; TRBD1 agrees at 11 bases. The CDR3 length is 15 residues. The germline CDR1 and CDR2 sequences are SNHLY and FYNNEI. With 6 bases clipped from V and 5 bases from J, the junction kept 9 bases outside the gene matches. This CDR3 reads CASRNPGQGANEQYF. The CDR3 nucleotides are TGTGCCAGCAGAAACCCCGGACAGGGGGCCAACGAGCAGTACTTC.

The rearrangement links TRBV7-9 to TRBJ2-5; the D gene is possibly TRBD2 (5 bases). Germline V lookup: CDR1 SEHNR, CDR2 FQNEAQ (reference sequence). The CDR3 sequence is 16 residues long. The V end lost 4 bases, the J end lost 1 base, and 16 bases lay between the germline ends. The CDR3 here is CASSSRTGIVQETQYF. As DNA, the CDR3 is TGTGCCAGCAGCTCCCGCACGGGGATTGTCCAAGAGACCCAGTACTTC.

The CDR3 loop is CASLLRENTGELFF. The CDR3 coding sequence is TGTGCCAGTCTACTCCGGGAAAACACCGGGGAGCTGTTTTTT. The chain combines TRBV19 with TRBJ2-2; weak D call: TRBD2 (5 bases). Trimming pared 8 bases from V and 2 bases from J, leaving 12 bases between. Per germline, CDR1 LNHDA and CDR2 SQIVND (reference sequence). The CDR3 is made up of 14 amino acids.

The table lists this clone with a count of one. V is TRBV24-1 and J is TRBJ2-3; TRBD1 might be the D (6 bases). Trimming removed 4 bases from V and 2 bases from J, with 12 bases in between. The CDR3 length is 15 residues. Germline CDR1 and CDR2: KGHDR and SFDVKD. The chain's CDR3 is CATSDAGVITDTQYF. The CDR3 coding sequence is TGTGCCACCAGTGACGCAGGGGTAATCACAGATACGCAGTATTTT.

The V and J genes are TRBV11-2 and TRBJ2-1; 8 positions match TRBD1. The CDR3 extends over 14 amino acids. The V segment lost 5 bases and the J segment 9 bases; nucleotides outside the gene matches: 9. Germline V CDR1 and CDR2: SGHAT, FQNNGV. CDR3 nucleotide sequence: TGTGCCAGCAGCCTAAGGACAGGGCGAGGTGAGCAGTTCTTC. This codes for CASSLRTGRGEQFF.

The CDR3 nucleotides are TGTGCCAGCTCATGGGGGACGGGGGCCTACAATGAGCAGTTCTTC. Protein: CASSWGTGAYNEQFF. This chain uses TRBV18 with TRBJ2-1, with a possible D match to TRBD2 (6 bases). Germline V gene lookup returns CDR1 KGHSH and CDR2 LQKENI. The V end lost 5 bases, the J end lost 2 bases, and 13 bases lay between the germline ends. The length of the CDR3 is 15 residues.

The chain links TRBV7-7 to TRBJ2-6; 7 bases match TRBD1. CDR3 length: 15 amino acids. Germline loops: CDR1 SSHAT, CDR2 FNYEAQ (reference sequence). Written as DNA, the CDR3 is TGTGCTTCAGGGCAGGGGGTAGGAGGGGCCAACGTCCTGACTTTC. Translating it yields CASGQGVGGANVLTF.

The CDR3 here is CASSLSGQGYSNQPQHF. The CDR3 DNA follows: TGTGCCAGCAGCCTCTCGGGACAGGGGTATAGCAATCAGCCCCAGCATTTT. The chain carries TRBV27 and TRBJ1-5, with 10 positions matching TRBD1. The germline gives CDR1 MNHEY, CDR2 SMNVEV (reference sequence). After removal of 6 bases from V and 0 bases from J, the junction contained 8 bases not matched to a gene. The CDR3 loop spans 17 amino acids.

The chain combines TRBV30 with TRBJ1-2; TRBD1 matches 9 bases. The ends lost 8 bases at V and 4 bases at J; junction bases unmatched: 2. The CDR3 covers 11 residues. The germline CDR1 and CDR2 sequences are GTSNPN and SVGIG (reference sequence). CDR3 coding DNA: TGTGCCCGGACAGGGGTCTATGGCTACACCTTC. This codes for CARTGVYGYTF.

The CDR3 spells CASTAAPSSYNEQFF. In nucleotides, the CDR3 is TGTGCCAGCACCGCAGCGCCAAGCTCCTACAATGAGCAGTTCTTC. The rearrangement links TRBV9 to TRBJ2-1; D not resolved. From germline, CDR1 is SGDLS and CDR2 YYNGEE. The CDR3 covers 15 residues. Trimming shortened V by 6 bases and J by 0 bases, and 13 bases separated the two germline ends.

This chain connects TRBV5-1 to TRBJ2-7; TRBD1 aligns across 8 bases. The CDR3 extends over 14 amino acids. CDR1 is SGHRS and CDR2 is YFSETQ in the germline V gene. J lost 6 bases, V lost 4 bases, and 9 bases had no gene match. CDR3 DNA: TGCGCCAGCAGCGTTCGGACAGGGACCGGCGAGCAGTACTTC. This sequence encodes CASSVRTGTGEQYF.

The chain joins TRBV30 to TRBJ1-1, with unresolved D. With 4 bases removed from V and 10 bases from J, the gap between germline ends came to 25 bases. The CDR3 loop spans 15 amino acids. Germline loops: CDR1 GTSNPN, CDR2 SVGIG (reference sequence). CDR3 nucleotides: TGTGCCTGGACCCATCCCGATATTCACGGGTGTCGAGCTTTCTTT. It translates to CAWTHPDIHGCRAFF. Full variable domain (rest looked up from reference TRBV30 and TRBJ1-1): SQTIHQWPATLVQPVGSPLSLECTVEGTSNPNLYWYRQAAGRGLQLLFYSVGIGQISSEVPQNLSASRPQDRQFILSSKKLLLSDSGFYLCAWTHPDIHGCRAFFGQGTRLTVV.

The chain has TRBV9 and TRBJ2-3; 15 nucleotides align to TRBD2. After removal of 0 bases from V and 2 bases from J, the junction contained 1 base not matched to a gene. There are 17 residues in the CDR3. Germline values: CDR1 SGDLS, CDR2 YYNGEE. CDR3 region: CASSVGTSGGATDTQYF. CDR3 DNA sequence: TGTGCCAGCAGCGTAGGGACTAGCGGGGGGGCCACAGATACGCAGTATTTT.

This rearrangement joins TRBV7-9 to TRBJ2-2; possible D gene TRBD1, 5 bases. This CDR3 has 14 residues. V lost 5 bases, J lost 4 bases, and 11 bases lay in between. Germline V gives CDR1 SEHNR, CDR2 FQNEAQ (reference sequence). The CDR3 nucleotides are TGTGCCAGCAGCCCGGAGACAGTCACCGGGGAGCTGTTTTTT. It yields the protein CASSPETVTGELFF.

The rearrangement uses TRBV6-1 and TRBJ2-1; TRBD2 matches 9 bases. There are 15 residues in the CDR3. Germline V gives CDR1 MNHNS, CDR2 SASEGT. With 2 bases clipped from V and 8 bases from J, the junction kept 7 bases outside the gene matches. The CDR3 sequence is CASSEPAGGPDEQFF. DNA of the CDR3: TGTGCCAGCAGTGAACCCGCGGGGGGGCCGGATGAGCAGTTCTTC.

This clone was observed once. The chain uses TRBV29-1 and TRBJ2-7; D is unclear. The V end lost 4 bases, the J end lost 2 bases, and 9 bases lay between the germline ends. CDR1 is SQVTM and CDR2 is ANQGSEA in the germline V gene. This CDR3 is 12 amino acids long. This chain's CDR3 is CSVGWRTYEQYF. DNA for the CDR3: TGCAGCGTTGGCTGGAGAACCTACGAGCAGTACTTC.

J is TRBJ1-6 and V is TRBV5-6, with TRBD1 as a possible D gene (6 bases). Germline CDR1 SGHDT, CDR2 YYEEEE. The CDR3 is made up of 14 amino acids. Trimming removed 3 bases from V and 9 bases from J, with 13 bases in between. CDR3 amino acids: CASSSQGLGSPLHF. For the CDR3, the DNA is TGTGCCAGCAGCTCACAGGGTCTGGGTTCACCCCTCCACTTT.

The CDR3 is CASSFPLTSNNEQFF. Here the CDR3 DNA reads TGTGCCAGCAGCTTCCCTTTGACTAGCAACAATGAGCAGTTCTTC. The chain recombines TRBV7-9 with TRBJ2-1, with 7 bases that match TRBD2. This CDR3 is built from 15 residues. Unmatched junction bases numbered 7, after V lost 3 bases and J lost 5 bases. Germline V gene data show CDR1 as SEHNR and CDR2 as FQNEAQ (reference sequence).

The V call is TRBV7-3, the J call TRBJ2-3; possible D gene TRBD2, 6 bases. Germline CDR1 is SGHTA and CDR2 is FQGTGA. The V and J ends lost 5 bases and 1 base respectively, with 13 bases between them. The CDR3 sequence is 15 residues long. The DNA of the CDR3 is TGTGCCAGCAGCGGGGGGACGGGGCGCACAGATACGCAGTATTTT. It translates to CASSGGTGRTDTQYF.

This clone appeared a single time. The rearrangement joins TRBV3-1 (or the pseudogene TRBV3-2) to TRBJ2-3, with D tentatively TRBD2 (5 bases). The V gene's germline CDR1 is LGHDT and CDR2 YNNKEL (reference sequence). This CDR3 comprises 17 residues. Trimming removed 0 bases at V and 5 bases at J, with 18 bases between. This CDR3 is CASSQDRGGPNLDTQYF. For the CDR3, the DNA is TGTGCCAGCAGCCAAGATAGAGGAGGCCCAAACCTAGATACGCAGTATTTT.

The rearrangement joins TRBV19 to TRBJ1-5, with 7 positions matching TRBD1. V lost 2 bases and J lost 2; bases outside the gene matches: 6. Per germline, CDR1 LNHDA and CDR2 SQIVND (reference sequence). The CDR3 is made up of 16 amino acids. The DNA of the CDR3 is TGTGCCAGTAGTATATATACAGGGACAGGCAATCAGCCCCAGCATTTT. Protein sequence: CASSIYTGTGNQPQHF.

The rearrangement uses TRBV6-5 and TRBJ2-5; D gene unclear. With 0 bases removed from V and 5 bases from J, the gap between germline ends came to 4 bases. The CDR3 is 12 residues long. Germline lookup yields CDR1 MNHEY and CDR2 SVGAGI. CDR3 in amino acids: CASSYSRETQYF. CDR3 DNA: TGTGCCAGCAGTTACTCCAGGGAGACCCAGTACTTC.

This chain joins TRBV19 and TRBJ2-6; TRBD2 is a possible D gene (5 bases). The CDR3 runs 15 residues. Germline V gene lookup returns CDR1 LNHDA and CDR2 SQIVND (reference sequence). V shed 7 bases and J shed 4 bases, with 14 bases lying between them. The CDR3, as DNA: TGTGCCAGTAACCGGGGATCCTCCGGGGCCAACGTCCTGACTTTC. This codes for CASNRGSSGANVLTF.

The genes are TRBV11-3 and TRBJ2-1; D is ambiguous. V lost 6 bases and J lost 9, with 18 bases in between. This CDR3 has 14 residues. Germline CDR1 SGHNT, CDR2 YENEEA. Here the CDR3 reads CASSPRYALGEQFF. The DNA of the CDR3 is TGTGCCAGCAGTCCTAGATACGCATTAGGTGAGCAGTTCTTC.

The J gene is TRBJ1-2, the V gene TRBV7-9, with no clear D. The germline CDR1 and CDR2 sequences are SEHNR and FQNEAQ (reference sequence). Trimming left V 1 base short and J 3 bases short, with 9 bases between. CDR3 length: 14 residues. CDR3 DNA sequence: TGTGCCAGCAGCTTAGGCCCTCGGGACTATGGCTACACCTTC. Translation gives CASSLGPRDYGYTF.

The genes are TRBV18 and TRBJ1-2; tentative D call: TRBD1 (5 bases). The CDR3 runs to 18 residues. Germline lookup yields CDR1 KGHSH and CDR2 LQKENI. V was pared by 1 base and J by 2 bases, with 20 bases between. CDR3: CASSPRRLATGVNYGYTF. DNA of the CDR3: TGTGCCAGCTCACCACGTCGGCTCGCTACGGGGGTCAACTATGGCTACACCTTC.